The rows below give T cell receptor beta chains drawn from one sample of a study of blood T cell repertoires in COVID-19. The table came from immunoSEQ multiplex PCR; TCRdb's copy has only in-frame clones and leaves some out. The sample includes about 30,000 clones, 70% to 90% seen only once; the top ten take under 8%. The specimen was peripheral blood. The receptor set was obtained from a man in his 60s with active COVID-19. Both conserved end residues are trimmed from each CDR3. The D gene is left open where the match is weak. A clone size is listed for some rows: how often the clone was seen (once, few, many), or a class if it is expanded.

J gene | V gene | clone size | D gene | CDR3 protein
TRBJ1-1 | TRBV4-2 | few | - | ASSQNRGSLEAF
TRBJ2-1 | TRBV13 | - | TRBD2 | ASSLVALAGVLDEQF
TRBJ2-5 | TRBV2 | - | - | ASSSQGGRPETQY
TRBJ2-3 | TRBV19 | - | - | ASRRQVFGADTQY
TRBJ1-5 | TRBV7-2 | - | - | ASSLVGGGGGNQPQH
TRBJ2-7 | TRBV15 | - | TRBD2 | ATSRGLAGVYEQY
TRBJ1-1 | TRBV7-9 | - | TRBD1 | ASSLGQGARTEAF
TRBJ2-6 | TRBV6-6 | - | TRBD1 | ASKRDRGVGANVLT
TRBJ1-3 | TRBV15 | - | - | ATSRDRVGNTIY
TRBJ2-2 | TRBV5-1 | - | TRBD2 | ASSLVLAGFNTGELF
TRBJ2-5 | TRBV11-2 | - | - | ASSLVGGSGETQY
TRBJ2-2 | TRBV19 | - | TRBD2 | ASSMGTSAYTGELF
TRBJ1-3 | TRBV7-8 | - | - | ASSLRGAGNTIY
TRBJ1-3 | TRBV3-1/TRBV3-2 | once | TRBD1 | ASSLGGQASGNTIY
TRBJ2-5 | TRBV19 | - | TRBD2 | ASRRGDSGRQETQY
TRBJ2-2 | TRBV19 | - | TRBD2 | ASRGGRAGAGELF
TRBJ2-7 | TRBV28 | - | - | ASSPTRLPGYEQY
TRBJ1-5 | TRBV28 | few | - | ASSLLGRDNQPQH
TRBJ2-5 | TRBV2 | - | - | ASSGDIQETQY
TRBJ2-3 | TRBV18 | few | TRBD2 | ASSRETSGTTDTQY
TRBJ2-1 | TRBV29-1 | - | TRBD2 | NVEKGLAGVNNEQF